The next 10 T cell receptor beta chains were all read from a single sample in a study of T cell responses to AZD1222 COVID-19 vaccine. Measured with immunoSEQ multiplex PCR; TCRdb has only the in-frame clones, and not every one. Here the sample spans 150,000 to 200,000 clones, 80% to 95% being singletons. The material sequenced was peripheral blood, taken on day 0 of AZD1222 vaccination. Source of these receptors: an adult in good health.

The J gene is TRBJ2-7, the V gene TRBV7-2; 7 bases are shared with TRBD1. V was pared by 4 bases and J by 1 base, with 4 bases of the junction left unmatched. CDR1 and CDR2 (germline): SGHTA, FQGNSA. This CDR3 region has 14 residues. CDR3 sequence: CASSSDRVSYEQYF. The CDR3, as DNA: TGTGCCAGCAGCTCCGACAGGGTTTCCTACGAGCAGTACTTC.

The rearrangement uses TRBV6-5 and TRBJ1-4, with D uncertain. V was pared by 8 bases and J by 1 base, with 11 bases between. This CDR3 is built from 14 residues. CDR1 MNHEY and CDR2 SVGAGI come from the germline V gene. The CDR3 coding sequence is TGTGCCAGCGCAAATGTGGGAACTAATGAAAAACTGTTTTTT. Amino acids: CASANVGTNEKLFF.

In its sample, this clone was seen once. This chain joins TRBV7-8 and TRBJ1-1; TRBD1 might be the D (6 bases). This CDR3 has 14 amino acids. Deletions cut 0 bases from V and 11 bases from J, with 16 bases between. The germline V gene encodes CDR1 SGHVS and CDR2 FQNEAQ. The CDR3 region is CASSLARGARDAFF. The CDR3 DNA reads TGTGCCAGCAGCTTAGCAAGGGGGGCGCGTGACGCTTTCTTT. The full variable domain, with the rest looked up from reference TRBV7-8 and TRBJ1-1, is GAGVSQSPRYKVAKRGQDVALRCDPISGHVSLFWYQQALGQGPEFLTYFQNEAQLDKSGLPSDRFFAERPEGSVSTLKIQRTQQEDSAVYLCASSLARGARDAFFGQGTRLTVV.

This rearrangement joins TRBV7-8 to TRBJ1-2; 9 bases are a match to TRBD1. With 0 bases clipped from V and 2 bases from J, the junction kept 4 bases outside the gene matches. The germline gives CDR1 SGHVS, CDR2 FQNEAQ. The CDR3 has 16 amino acids. Here the CDR3 DNA reads TGTGCCAGCAGCTTAGCGGCCGGGACAGGGAACTATGGCTACACCTTC. Translated: CASSLAAGTGNYGYTF.

This clone occurred a few times. The DNA of the CDR3 is TGTGCCAGCAGCCCATATCGGGCTAGCGGGGGGGCCGTGGCAGATACGCAGTATTTT. It codes for CASSPYRASGGAVADTQYF. V usage is TRBV3-1 (or the pseudogene TRBV3-2) and J usage is TRBJ2-3; 12 bases are shared with TRBD2. Unmatched junction bases numbered 15, after V lost 4 bases and J lost 4 bases. The CDR3 length is 19 residues. The germline V gene encodes CDR1 LGHDT and CDR2 YNNKEL (reference sequence).

This rearrangement joins TRBV13 to TRBJ2-7; D unresolved. Deletions cut 3 bases from V and 3 bases from J, with 15 bases between. Germline values: CDR1 PRHDT, CDR2 FYEKMQ (reference sequence). The CDR3 runs 15 residues. The CDR3 is CASSLGLRADYEQYF. DNA for the CDR3: TGTGCCAGCAGCTTGGGGTTAAGAGCAGACTACGAGCAGTACTTC.

The V gene is TRBV20-1, the J gene TRBJ2-7, with 9 bases lining up with TRBD1. The CDR3 extends over 16 amino acids. The germline gives CDR1 DFQATT, CDR2 SNEGSKA (reference sequence). Trimming cost V 3 bases and J 4 bases; bases outside gene matches: 13. The DNA for the CDR3 is TGCAGTGCTAGTCCCCGCACAGGGGGCAGTTTATACGAGCAGTACTTC. Translated: CSASPRTGGSLYEQYF.

The chain uses TRBV3-1 (or the pseudogene TRBV3-2) and TRBJ1-3, with D hard to call. The CDR3 consists of 15 residues. The germline V gene has CDR1 LGHDT and CDR2 YNNKEL (reference sequence). The V end was cut by 1 base, the J end by 1 base, with 8 bases between. CDR3 amino acids: CASSQGRLSGNTIYF. CDR3 DNA sequence: TGTGCCAGCAGCCAAGGGCGGTTGTCTGGAAACACCATATATTTT.

This clone appeared a single time. The chain joins TRBV5-1 to TRBJ2-7, with D perhaps TRBD1 (6 bases). Trimming cost V 0 bases and J 0 bases, with 13 bases left between them. The CDR3 totals 16 residues. In germline, CDR1 is SGHRS, CDR2 YFSETQ. The CDR3 sequence: CASSLGGQDFSYEQYF. The DNA of the CDR3 is TGCGCCAGCAGCTTGGGGGGGCAGGATTTCTCCTACGAGCAGTACTTC.

Comments on this clone: The junction differs from germline at one of its ends, possibly a read error. The rearrangement joins TRBV5-4 to TRBJ1-6, with D maybe TRBD1 (6 bases). The CDR3 runs to 16 residues. CDR1 and CDR2 from the germline V gene are SGHNT and YYREEE (reference sequence). CDR3 loop: CASSLGAGLLNSPLHF. CDR3 sequence (DNA): TGTGCCAGCAGTTTGGGGGCAGGGTTACTGAATTCACCCCTCCACTTT.